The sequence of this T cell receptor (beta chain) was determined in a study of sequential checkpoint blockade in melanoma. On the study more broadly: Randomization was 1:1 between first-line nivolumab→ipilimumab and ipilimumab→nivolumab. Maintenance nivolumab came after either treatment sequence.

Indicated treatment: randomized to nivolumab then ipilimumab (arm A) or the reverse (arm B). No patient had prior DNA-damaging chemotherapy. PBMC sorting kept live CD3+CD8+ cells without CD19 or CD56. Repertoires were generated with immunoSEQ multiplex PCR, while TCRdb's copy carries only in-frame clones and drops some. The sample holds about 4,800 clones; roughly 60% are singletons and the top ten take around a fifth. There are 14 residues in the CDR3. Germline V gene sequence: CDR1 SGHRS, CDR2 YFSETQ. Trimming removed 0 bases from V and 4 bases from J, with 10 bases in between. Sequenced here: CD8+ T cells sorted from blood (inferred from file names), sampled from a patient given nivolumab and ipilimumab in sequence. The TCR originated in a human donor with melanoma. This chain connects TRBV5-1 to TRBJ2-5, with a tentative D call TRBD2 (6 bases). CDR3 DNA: TGCGCCAGCAGCTTGGGAGGCGGGACAGAGACCCAGTACTTC. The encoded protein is CASSLGGGTETQYF. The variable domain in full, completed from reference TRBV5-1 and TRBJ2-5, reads KAGVTQTPRYLIKTRGQQVTLSCSPISGHRSVSWYQQTPGQGLQFLFEYFSETQRNKGNFPGRFSGRQFSNSRSEMNVSTLELGDSALYLCASSLGGGTETQYFGPGTRLLVL.